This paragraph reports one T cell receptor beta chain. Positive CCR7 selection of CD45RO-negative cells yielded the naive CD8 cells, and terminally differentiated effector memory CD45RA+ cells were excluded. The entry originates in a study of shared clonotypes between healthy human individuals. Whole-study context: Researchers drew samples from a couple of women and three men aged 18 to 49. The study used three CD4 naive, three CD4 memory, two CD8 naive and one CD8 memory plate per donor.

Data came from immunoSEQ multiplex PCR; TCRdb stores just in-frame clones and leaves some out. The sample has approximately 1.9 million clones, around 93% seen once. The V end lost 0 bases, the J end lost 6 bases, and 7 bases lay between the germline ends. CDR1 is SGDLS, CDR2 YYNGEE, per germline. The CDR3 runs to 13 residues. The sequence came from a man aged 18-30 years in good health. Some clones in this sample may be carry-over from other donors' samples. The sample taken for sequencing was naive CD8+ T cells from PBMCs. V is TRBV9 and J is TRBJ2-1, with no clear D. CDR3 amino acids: CASSVDPPNEQFF. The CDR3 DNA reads TGTGCCAGCAGCGTAGACCCTCCCAATGAGCAGTTCTTC.